These 20 T cell receptor beta chains share one sample of origin, sequenced in a study of cytomegalovirus exposure and HLA in healthy donors. PCR primers comprised 60 Vbeta and 13 Jbeta primers. Sequencing used immunoSEQ multiplex PCR; TCRdb keeps in-frame clones, though not all of them. Among 75,000 to 90,000 clones listed, 63% were seen once. Sequenced material: PBMCs. The receptors derive from a woman between 40 and 55 years old in good health and CMV-seropositive.

The chain joins TRBV9 to TRBJ1-2; no clear D. Trimming left V 0 bases short and J 6 bases short, with 15 bases between. The CDR3 runs 15 residues. CDR1 SGDLS and CDR2 YYNGEE come from the germline V gene. CDR3 DNA sequence: TGTGCCAGCAGCGTAGCCCCCTCGGCGACTGATGGCTACACCTTC. This sequence encodes CASSVAPSATDGYTF.

This clone has a single count. The rearrangement links TRBV5-4 to TRBJ2-6; possibly TRBD2 for D (7 bases). The germline gives CDR1 SGHNT, CDR2 YYREEE (reference sequence). This CDR3 comprises 17 residues. V lost 5 bases and J lost 0, with 15 bases in between. Here the CDR3 DNA reads TGTGCCAGCAGTTGGGGGGGCCAAAACTCTGGGGCCAACGTCCTGACTTTC. Protein sequence: CASSWGGQNSGANVLTF.

The chain recombines TRBV7-9 with TRBJ1-3; 10 bases align to TRBD1. This CDR3 has 17 amino acids. CDR1 is SEHNR, CDR2 FQNEAQ, per germline (reference sequence). J lost 3 bases, V lost 8 bases, and 13 bases had no gene match. In nucleotides, the CDR3 is TGTGCCAGCCACTCCGGGACAGGGGTCGTAGGTGGAAACACCATATATTTT. Its translation is CASHSGTGVVGGNTIYF.

The chain combines TRBV5-1 with TRBJ1-1, with TRBD1 identical over 9 bases. The CDR3 runs to 15 residues. Germline-derived CDR1 and CDR2 are SGHRS and YFSETQ. Unmatched junction bases numbered 7, after V lost 0 bases and J lost 7 bases. Written as DNA, the CDR3 is TGCGCCAGCAGCTTGGGCAACACAGGGGGCGGTGAAGCTTTCTTT. This encodes CASSLGNTGGGEAFF.

V usage is TRBV2 and J usage is TRBJ1-4; TRBD1 agrees at 7 bases. This CDR3 comprises 14 residues. Germline V gene lookup returns CDR1 SNHLY and CDR2 FYNNEI. Germline trimming cut 11 bases from V and 5 bases from J; bases unmatched to any gene: 11. This chain's CDR3 is CASQETGSNEKLFF. CDR3 in DNA: TGTGCCTCCCAAGAGACAGGGTCCAATGAAAAACTGTTTTTT.

The chain has TRBV7-2 and TRBJ2-3, with TRBD1 matching 8 bases. Germline values: CDR1 SGHTA, CDR2 FQGNSA. V lost 5 bases to trimming and J lost 3 bases; unmatched junction nucleotides: 4. The CDR3 runs to 14 residues. CDR3 region: CASSRDRWTDTQYF. The CDR3, as DNA: TGTGCCAGCAGCCGGGACAGGTGGACAGATACGCAGTATTTT.

The chain carries TRBV4-1 and TRBJ2-5; possible D gene TRBD1, 6 bases. V was shortened by 5 bases and J by 2 bases, with 12 bases between the two germline ends. Germline V gives CDR1 MGHRA, CDR2 YSYEKL. The CDR3 contains 14 residues. CDR3 nucleotide sequence: TGCGCCAGCAGCACCACAACAGGGCAAGAGACCCAGTACTTC. This translates into CASSTTTGQETQYF.

This clone has just a few counts. The chain recombines TRBV28 with TRBJ1-1; D is ambiguous. V was clipped by 0 bases and J by 3 bases, with 11 bases between them. CDR3 length equals 15 residues. Germline V gives CDR1 MDHEN, CDR2 SYDVKM. CDR3 bases: TGTGCCAGCAGTTTATGGACGCGGGGTGACACTGAAGCTTTCTTT. It encodes CASSLWTRGDTEAFF.

The genes are TRBV7-9 and TRBJ2-7, with 10 nucleotides matching TRBD2. V lost 5 bases to trimming and J lost 4 bases; unmatched junction nucleotides: 11. CDR1 is SEHNR and CDR2 is FQNEAQ in the germline V gene (reference sequence). This CDR3 comprises 16 residues. The CDR3 nucleotides read TGTGCCAGCAGCGTAGTAGCGGGAGGCCCTAGTTACGAGCAGTACTTC. It codes for CASSVVAGGPSYEQYF.

The chain carries TRBV29-1 and TRBJ2-7, with 11 bases identical to TRBD2. Germline CDR1 reads SQVTM; CDR2 reads ANQGSEA. With V trimmed by 6 bases and J by 0 bases, 1 base remained unmatched. There are 13 residues in the CDR3. CDR3 in amino acids: CSVGTSGSYEQYF. As DNA, the CDR3 is TGCAGCGTGGGGACTAGCGGCTCCTACGAGCAGTACTTC.

The genes are TRBV10-3 and TRBJ1-4; TRBD1 matches 9 bases. The CDR3 runs 15 residues. V was clipped by 5 bases and J by 6 bases; unmatched bases: 7. Germline CDR1 is ENHRY and CDR2 is SYGVKD. The CDR3 protein is CAISKTDRGDEKLFF. CDR3 in DNA: TGTGCCATCAGTAAGACGGACAGGGGAGATGAAAAACTGTTTTTT.

V gene TRBV7-2 combines with J gene TRBJ2-5; a possible D gene is TRBD2 (6 bases). The DNA matches TRBJ2-7 better at its end, which makes the J call doubtful. This CDR3 has 13 residues. Germline values: CDR1 SGHTA, CDR2 FQGNSA. CDR3 region: CASSTGRSYEQYF. The CDR3, as DNA: TGTGCCAGCAGCACCGGGAGATCCTACGAGCAGTACTTC.

V and J are TRBV25-1 and TRBJ2-5, with 10 positions matching TRBD1. The DNA end is more similar to TRBJ2-7, so the J call may be wrong. Germline V gene lookup returns CDR1 MGHDK and CDR2 SYGVNS. This CDR3 is built from 16 residues. Here the CDR3 DNA reads TGTGCCAGCAGTGAATCCACCGGGACAGGGGCCTACGAGCAGTACTTC. As protein: CASSESTGTGAYEQYF.

This clone was observed once. J is TRBJ1-2 and V is TRBV11-2; D possibly corresponds to TRBD1 (5 bases). The CDR3 is made up of 13 amino acids. V was clipped by 1 base and J by 14 bases, with 17 bases between them. Looked up from germline, CDR1 is SGHAT and CDR2 is FQNNGV. The CDR3 region is CASSLAGTGPYTF. The CDR3 DNA follows: TGTGCCAGCAGCTTAGCTGGCACAGGCCCATATACCTTC.

V and J are TRBV19 and TRBJ1-2; no definite D call. There are 14 residues in the CDR3. Germline V gene sequence: CDR1 LNHDA, CDR2 SQIVND (reference sequence). The V and J ends lost 1 base and 7 bases respectively, with 13 bases between them. CDR3 in DNA: TGTGCCAGTAGTATAGTGGGCAGCTCCGGTGGCTACACCTTC. Translated, it gives CASSIVGSSGGYTF.

The chain combines TRBV4-3 with TRBJ2-5; the D is unclear. This CDR3 spans 15 amino acids. The V end lost 0 bases, the J end lost 2 bases, and 10 bases lay between the germline ends. Germline CDR1 and CDR2: LGHNA and YSLEER. The CDR3 spells CASSQDLGSQETQYF. The DNA for the CDR3 is TGCGCCAGCAGCCAAGATTTGGGCAGTCAAGAGACCCAGTACTTC.

This sequence joins TRBV28 and TRBJ1-5; tentative D call: TRBD1 (6 bases). Germline V CDR1 and CDR2: MDHEN, SYDVKM. The V gene lost 6 bases and the J gene lost 0 bases, with 12 bases spanning the gap. The CDR3 is made up of 15 amino acids. In DNA, the CDR3 is TGTGCCAGCAGACCCGGACAGCATAGCAATCAGCCCCAGCATTTT. Residues: CASRPGQHSNQPQHF.

The chain employs TRBV4-1 and TRBJ2-7; D ambiguous. Germline lookup yields CDR1 MGHRA and CDR2 YSYEKL. Between the trimmed V and J ends, which lost 0 bases and 4 bases, there was a span of 7 bases. This CDR3 has 13 residues. The CDR3 sequence: CASSQDFPYEQYF. The CDR3 nucleotides read TGCGCCAGCAGCCAAGATTTCCCTTACGAGCAGTACTTC.

This clone was picked up a small number of times. CDR3 sequence (DNA): TGTGCCAGTAATATCGGGGAGGGGGGCCCCCAGCATTTT. Amino acid sequence: CASNIGEGGPQHF. The rearrangement uses TRBV19 and TRBJ1-5, with a tentative D call TRBD1 (6 bases). Germline CDR1 and CDR2: LNHDA and SQIVND (reference sequence). With 7 bases removed from V and 10 bases from J, the gap between germline ends came to 17 bases. There are 13 residues in the CDR3. Together with reference TRBV19 and TRBJ1-5, the CDR3 gives the full variable domain: DGGITQSPKYLFRKEGQNVTLSCEQNLNHDAMYWYRQDPGQGLRLIYYSQIVNDFQKGDIAEGYSVSREKKESFPLTVTSAQKNPTAFYLCASNIGEGGPQHFGDGTRLSIL.

The J gene is TRBJ1-5, the V gene TRBV28, with D possibly matching TRBD1 (6 bases). V lost 7 bases to trimming and J lost 10 bases, with 17 bases between them. Germline V gives CDR1 MDHEN, CDR2 SYDVKM. The CDR3 is made up of 13 amino acids. CDR3 loop: CASNQGTISPQHF. The DNA of the CDR3 is TGTGCCAGCAATCAGGGGACAATCAGCCCCCAGCATTTT.